What follows is one TCR beta chain and its context. The source of the sample is a study of shared clonotypes between healthy human individuals. Clones were sequenced by immunoSEQ multiplex PCR, and TCRdb holds only the in-frame ones, with some missing. The profile shows more than 400,000 clones, 81% of them singletons. From germline, CDR1 is SEHNR and CDR2 FQNEAQ (reference sequence). The CDR3 length is 15 residues. With 6 bases removed from V and 6 bases from J, the gap between germline ends came to 21 bases. The chain carries TRBV7-9 and TRBJ2-7; possible D gene TRBD1, 6 bases. What was sequenced was PBMCs. The sequence was collected from a woman in her thirties or forties in good health. Some clones in this sample may be carry-over from other donors' samples. The CDR3 reads CASRPPGHRDREQYF. CDR3 sequence (DNA): TGTGCCAGCAGACCGCCGGGACACCGAGACCGCGAGCAGTACTTC.